This T cell receptor (beta chain) was retrieved from a study of blood T cells in healthy people across ages. Study-level findings and limits: TCR beta diversity correlated strongly with naive T cell percentage.

The CDR3 runs 17 residues. Losses at the gene ends were 2 bases for V and 7 bases for J; bases not matched to a gene: 14. This clonotype was seen a few times. Its antigen is unknown. With a J-beta primer mix and a sample-barcoded 5' primer, a second PCR ran about 6 to 11 cycles. Each CDR3 protein gets one entry after TCRdb re-called the 5' RACE reads with MiXCR. The sample carries about 800,000 distinct CDR3 sequences, 25% recorded once. A further study also used this sample, focusing on T cells of mothers and their children.

The J gene is TRBJ2-1, the V gene TRBV12-3 or TRBV12-4; 7 nucleotides align to TRBD2. The source material was blood. This receptor was obtained from a boy between 10 and 17 years old in good health. CDR3 DNA sequence: TGTGCCAGCAGTTTACCAGCGGGGTCGGGGGAACAGAATGAGCAGTTCTTC. Its protein product is CASSLPAGSGEQNEQFF.